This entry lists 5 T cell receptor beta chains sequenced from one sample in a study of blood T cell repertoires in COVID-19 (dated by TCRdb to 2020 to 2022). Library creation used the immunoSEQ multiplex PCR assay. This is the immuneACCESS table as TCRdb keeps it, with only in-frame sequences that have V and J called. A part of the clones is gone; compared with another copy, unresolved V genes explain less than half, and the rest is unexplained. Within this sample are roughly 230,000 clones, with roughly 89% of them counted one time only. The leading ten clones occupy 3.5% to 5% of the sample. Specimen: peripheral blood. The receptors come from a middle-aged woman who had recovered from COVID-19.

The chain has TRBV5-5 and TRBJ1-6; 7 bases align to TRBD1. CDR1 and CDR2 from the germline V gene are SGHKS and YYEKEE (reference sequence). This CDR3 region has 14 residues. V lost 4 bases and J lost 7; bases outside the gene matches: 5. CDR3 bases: TGTGCCAGCAGCCGGGGACAGCCCAATTCACCCCTCCACTTT. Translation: CASSRGQPNSPLHF.

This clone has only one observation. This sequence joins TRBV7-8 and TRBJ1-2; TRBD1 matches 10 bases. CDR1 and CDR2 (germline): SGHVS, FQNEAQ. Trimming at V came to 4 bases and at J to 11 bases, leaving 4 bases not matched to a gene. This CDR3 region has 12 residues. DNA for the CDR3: TGTGCCAGCAGCTCTCCGGGACAGGGGTACACCTTC. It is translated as CASSSPGQGYTF.

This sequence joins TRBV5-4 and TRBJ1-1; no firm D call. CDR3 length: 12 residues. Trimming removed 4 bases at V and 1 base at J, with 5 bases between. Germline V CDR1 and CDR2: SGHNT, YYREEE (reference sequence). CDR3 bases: TGTGCCAGCAGCCGACAGAACACTGAAGCTTTCTTT. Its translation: CASSRQNTEAFF.

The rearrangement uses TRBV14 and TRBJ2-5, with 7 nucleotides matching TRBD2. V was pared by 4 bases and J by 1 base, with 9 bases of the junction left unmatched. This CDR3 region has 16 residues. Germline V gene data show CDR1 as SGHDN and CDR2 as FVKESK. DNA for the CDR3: TGTGCCAGCAGCCCGCTGGCTAGCGGTATCCAAGAGACCCAGTACTTC. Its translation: CASSPLASGIQETQYF.

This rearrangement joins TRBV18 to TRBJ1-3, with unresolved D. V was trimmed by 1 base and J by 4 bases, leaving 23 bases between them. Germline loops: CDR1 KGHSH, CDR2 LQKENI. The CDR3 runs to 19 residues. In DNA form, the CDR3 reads TGTGCCAGCTCACCACGGGGAGGGAGAAGCCCCGGGTGGGGAAACACCATATATTTT. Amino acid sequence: CASSPRGGRSPGWGNTIYF. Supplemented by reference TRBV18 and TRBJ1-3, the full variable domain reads NAGVMQNPRHLVRRRGQEARLRCSPMKGHSHVYWYRQLPEEGLKFMVYLQKENIIDESGMPKERFSAEFPKEGPSILRIQQVVRGDSAAYFCASSPRGGRSPGWGNTIYFGEGSWLTVV.